Sequencing of this TCR beta chain was carried out in a study of blood T cell repertoires in COVID-19. As for the study in general: The United States, Italy and Spain supplied acute and convalescent COVID-19 samples. PBMCs, B-cell-depleted T cells, or T cells were the source of the cDNA or gDNA that made up the material.

The germline CDR1 and CDR2 sequences are MNHEY and SMNVEV (reference sequence). Trimming left V 6 bases short and J 8 bases short, with 19 bases between. The CDR3 extends over 14 amino acids. Per the original data handling: Reference gene primer amplification gave nucleated cell count estimates. Sequenced by immunoSEQ multiplex PCR; TCRdb stores in-frame clones only, minus some. The DNA gave D and trimming, while V, J and clone size come from that table. The data hold about 110,000 clones, with around 82% observed a single time. This receptor was identified in a woman aged 45-60 years with acute or convalescent COVID-19. This chain links TRBV27 with TRBJ1-2; TRBD1 might be the D (6 bases). The sequenced sample was peripheral blood. CDR3 loop: CASSLTGPLEGYTF. CDR3 bases: TGTGCCAGCAGCCTAACAGGGCCCCTCGAAGGCTACACCTTC.